This is a list of T cell receptor beta chains from one sample in a study of Ad26.COV2.S vaccination and SARS-CoV-2 variants. Libraries were prepared by immunoSEQ multiplex PCR; TCRdb keeps only in-frame clonotypes and omits some of them. The table shows 350,000 to 500,000 clones, with around nine tenths occurring only once. The material sequenced was peripheral blood, taken in a trial of Ad26.COV2.S vaccine versus placebo. Source of these receptors: a person between 18 and 65 years old who received the Ad26.COV2.S COVID-19 vaccine or a placebo. CDR3s include the opening cysteine and the closing phenylalanine or tryptophan. Each record gives: clone size, V gene, J gene, D gene, CDR3 DNA, CDR3 protein. D genes are given only for firm matches. Expanded clones get a size class; other rows say once, few or many, or leave the size out.

.,TRBV11-2,TRBJ2-3,.,TGTGCCAGCAGCTTTCTAGCGCCAAGCACAGATACGCAGTATTTT,CASSFLAPSTDTQYF
few,TRBV12-3/TRBV12-4,TRBJ2-3,.,TGTGCCAGCAGTCGACGATATGAGGATACGCAGTATTTT,CASSRRYEDTQYF
.,TRBV20-1,TRBJ2-3,TRBD1,TGCAGTGCTAGTCCGACAGGGGGCACAGATACGCAGTATTTT,CSASPTGGTDTQYF
.,TRBV5-1,TRBJ2-3,TRBD2,TGCGCCAGCAGCTTGGGGGCTAGCGGGAGTTGGACAGATACGCAGTATTTT,CASSLGASGSWTDTQYF
.,TRBV6-5,TRBJ1-5,.,TGTGCCAGCACTCCACCCGGATTTAGCAATCAGCCCCAGCATTTT,CASTPPGFSNQPQHF
.,TRBV28,TRBJ1-2,TRBD1,TGTGCCAGCAGGATAGAGGGTGGACAGGGGGCCAGTGGCTACACCTTC,CASRIEGGQGASGYTF
.,TRBV18,TRBJ2-3,.,TGTGCCAGCTCACCCAGGTTAAACACAGATACGCAGTATTTT,CASSPRLNTDTQYF
.,TRBV21-1,TRBJ2-7,.,TGTGCCAGCAGCAAAGATGGGGAGCCGAGTTTCTACGAGCAGTACTTC,CASSKDGEPSFYEQYF
.,TRBV4-2,TRBJ1-2,.,TGTGCCAGCAGCCAAGATCGGCGGATGGGAGGCTACACCTTC,CASSQDRRMGGYTF
.,TRBV5-1,TRBJ1-1,.,TGCGCCAGCAGCTTAGGTTATAGGGGGGCGCGGGACACTGAAGCTTTCTTT,CASSLGYRGARDTEAFF
once,TRBV27,TRBJ2-1,TRBD2,TGTGCCAGCAGTTTAGGGACTAGACCTACCTACAATGAGCAGTTCTTC,CASSLGTRPTYNEQFF
.,TRBV9,TRBJ1-3,.,TGTGCCAGCAGCCCCACCCGACAGATTATTTTT,CASSPTRQIIF
.,TRBV5-5,TRBJ2-3,.,TGTGCCAGCACCTTAGATCTGGCGAGGGGTGATACGCAGTATTTT,CASTLDLARGDTQYF
.,TRBV5-4,TRBJ2-7,.,TGTGCCAGCAGCTTGGGGATCCCCTCCTACGAGCAGTACTTC,CASSLGIPSYEQYF
.,TRBV5-4,TRBJ1-1,TRBD1,TGTGCCAGCAGCTCTCAGACAGGGGGCTACACTGAAGCTTTCTTT,CASSSQTGGYTEAFF
.,TRBV10-3,TRBJ2-1,TRBD2,TGTGCCATCAGCCAACGGGGTAGCGGGGAGAATGAGCAGTTCTTC,CAISQRGSGENEQFF
.,TRBV7-2,TRBJ2-7,TRBD2,TGTGCCAGCATCGTCTATAGCGGGAGGCCTGGCAAGCAGTACTTC,CASIVYSGRPGKQYF
.,TRBV7-2,TRBJ1-1,TRBD1,TGTGCCAGCAGCTCCTACAGGGGGCTGGGCACTGAAGCTTTCTTT,CASSSYRGLGTEAFF
.,TRBV4-1,TRBJ2-3,.,TGCGCCAGCAGCCAAGAAAGGGAGATCGGGGATACGCAGTATTTT,CASSQEREIGDTQYF
.,TRBV7-9,TRBJ2-7,TRBD1,TGTGCCAGCAGCTTAGACTGGTGGGGGACAGCCTACGAGCAGTACTTC,CASSLDWWGTAYEQYF
.,TRBV14,TRBJ2-3,.,TGTGCCAGCAGCCAAGGACAAAATACAGATACGCAGTATTTT,CASSQGQNTDTQYF
.,TRBV19,TRBJ1-1,.,TGTGCCAGTAGTATGGGGGGCGTGAACACTGAAGCTTTCTTT,CASSMGGVNTEAFF
.,TRBV7-8,TRBJ2-7,.,TGTGCCAGCAGCTTAGGGAGGACCGATTCCTACGAGCAGTACTTC,CASSLGRTDSYEQYF
.,TRBV6-2/TRBV6-3,TRBJ2-3,TRBD1,TGTGCCAGCAGCCCACAGGGGGCCTTTGGCACAGATACGCAGTATTTT,CASSPQGAFGTDTQYF
.,TRBV9,TRBJ2-3,TRBD2,TGTGCCAGCAGGAAACTAGCGGCTAGCACAGATACGCAGTATTTT,CASRKLAASTDTQYF
.,TRBV6-2/TRBV6-3,TRBJ1-1,.,TGTGCCAGCAGTTACCCCCGGACGGTGAACACTGAAGCTTTCTTT,CASSYPRTVNTEAFF
.,TRBV6-5,TRBJ2-7,.,TGTGCCAGCAGCACGAAGCAGTTCTACGAGCAGTACTTC,CASSTKQFYEQYF
.,TRBV7-2,TRBJ2-1,.,TGTGCCAGCAGCTCTGAACTTGGACTAAGATACAATGAGCAGTTCTTC,CASSSELGLRYNEQFF
.,TRBV18,TRBJ1-2,TRBD1,TGTGCCAGCTCACCCGGGACAGGGCGCTCATATGGCTACACCTTC,CASSPGTGRSYGYTF
.,TRBV11-2,TRBJ2-5,TRBD2,TGTGCCAGCAGCTTAGATCCCAGGCTAGCGGGAACGAGGCAAGAGACCCAGTACTTC,CASSLDPRLAGTRQETQYF
.,TRBV27,TRBJ2-6,TRBD2,TGTGCCAGCAGACCTCGACTAGCGGGATTCTCTGGGGCCAACGTCCTGACTTTC,CASRPRLAGFSGANVLTF
.,TRBV4-3,TRBJ2-7,.,TGCGCCAGCAGCCAAGATCTAGGCGGCGTTTACGAGCAGTACTTC,CASSQDLGGVYEQYF
once,TRBV20-1,TRBJ1-1,.,TGCAGTGCTAGTATTACCAAGGCTGAAGCTTTCTTT,CSASITKAEAFF
.,TRBV2,TRBJ1-2,.,TGTGCCAGCAGTGAAGACAGGGACTCATTCTATGGCTACACCTTC,CASSEDRDSFYGYTF
.,TRBV5-4,TRBJ2-1,TRBD1,TGTGCCAGCAGCACCGGGACAGAAAAAGAGCAGTTCTTC,CASSTGTEKEQFF
.,TRBV19,TRBJ1-2,.,TGTGCCAGTCGGTCAAAGGGCGGCTATGGCTACACCTTC,CASRSKGGYGYTF
.,TRBV30,TRBJ1-4,.,TGTGCCTGGGCCGGACGGACGAAAAATGAAAAACTGTTTTTT,CAWAGRTKNEKLFF
.,TRBV28,TRBJ2-7,.,TGTGCCAGCACCCCTTATAGCGGAAGCTCCTACGAGCAGTACTTC,CASTPYSGSSYEQYF
.,TRBV2,TRBJ2-1,TRBD2,TGTGCCAGCAGTGAAGCAAAGTCTAGCGGGCTCCATGAGCAGTTCTTC,CASSEAKSSGLHEQFF
once,TRBV5-1,TRBJ2-5,.,TGCGCCAGCGGAGGGCTATCCCAAGAGACCCAGTACTTC,CASGGLSQETQYF
.,TRBV18,TRBJ1-1,.,TGTGCCAGCTCACCCGGCCTCGGGAACACTGAAGCTTTCTTT,CASSPGLGNTEAFF
.,TRBV4-1,TRBJ2-3,TRBD2,TGCGCCAGCAGCTTTCGGGGGGGCGTTACAGATACGCAGTATTTT,CASSFRGGVTDTQYF
.,TRBV6-1,TRBJ1-2,TRBD1,TGTGCCAGCAGTGAACGCCGGGACAGCTATGGCTACACCTTC,CASSERRDSYGYTF
.,TRBV6-5,TRBJ2-1,TRBD2,TGTGCCAGCAGTTACTCGAGCCGGGAGGGCCATAATGAGCAGTTCTTC,CASSYSSREGHNEQFF
.,TRBV18,TRBJ1-5,.,TGTGCCAGCTCCGGACCCCGGGTGGCGGGTCAGCCCCAGCATTTT,CASSGPRVAGQPQHF
.,TRBV5-5,TRBJ1-5,.,TGTGCCAGCAGCACCGGGACACTCTATCAGCCCCAGCATTTT,CASSTGTLYQPQHF
.,TRBV14,TRBJ2-7,.,TGTGCCAGCAGCCACACCGGATCAACCTACGAGCAGTACTTC,CASSHTGSTYEQYF
.,TRBV14,TRBJ2-7,.,TGTGCCAGCAGCCGAATTTCCTACGAGCAGTACTTC,CASSRISYEQYF
.,TRBV11-2,TRBJ1-6,.,TGTGCCAGCAGCTTAGATTTTTCGGGTAATTCACCCCTCCACTTT,CASSLDFSGNSPLHF
.,TRBV3-1/TRBV3-2,TRBJ2-2,.,TGTGCCAGCAGCCAAGATTTTTTGGCGGGCCCGAACACCGGGGAGCTGTTTTTT,CASSQDFLAGPNTGELFF
.,TRBV28,TRBJ2-7,TRBD1,TGTGCCAGCATCAAAGGGGGACAGTCCTACGAGCAGTACTTC,CASIKGGQSYEQYF
.,TRBV11-2,TRBJ2-5,TRBD2,TGTGCCAGCAGCCCATACGGGAGGGGGAGGCAAGAGACCCAGTACTTC,CASSPYGRGRQETQYF
once,TRBV19,TRBJ2-7,.,TGTGCCAGTAGTATTGGGGGGACCTACGAGCAGTACTTC,CASSIGGTYEQYF
.,TRBV6-4,TRBJ2-1,.,TGTGCCAGCAGTGACTCTCCCTTTACGTCAGGTTTCTCCTACAATGAGCAGTTCTTC,CASSDSPFTSGFSYNEQFF
few,TRBV18,TRBJ2-1,TRBD2,TGTGCCAGCTCACCACCTAGCGCTCGGGGGGATGAGCAGTTCTTC,CASSPPSARGDEQFF
.,TRBV29-1,TRBJ2-6,.,TGCAGCGTTGTTGAGTTCTCTGGGGCCAACGTCCTGACTTTC,CSVVEFSGANVLTF
.,TRBV5-5,TRBJ2-1,.,TGTGCCAGCAGCGGGATGGACAACTACAATGAGCAGTTCTTC,CASSGMDNYNEQFF
once,TRBV6-2/TRBV6-3,TRBJ1-6,TRBD1,TGTGCCAGCAGTAGGGGGACAGGGATTAGCTCCTATAATTCACCCCTCCACTTT,CASSRGTGISSYNSPLHF